A single T cell receptor beta chain is shown here with its context. These data come from a study of blood T cell repertoires in COVID-19. Measured with immunoSEQ multiplex PCR; TCRdb has only the in-frame clones, and not every one. Counted here are a few hundred thousand clones, approximately 87% occurring once; the ten biggest clones make up 1.3%. The germline CDR1 and CDR2 sequences are SGHTA and FQGNSA. The CDR3 consists of 14 residues. The ends lost 5 bases at V and 3 bases at J; junction bases unmatched: 5. The TCR comes from a man aged 25 to 45 who had recovered from COVID-19. Material: PBMCs or T cells enriched from blood (not recorded which). The gene calls are TRBV7-2 and TRBJ2-3, with TRBD2 identical over 7 bases. In nucleotides, the CDR3 is TGTGCCAGCAGCCTGGGGAGGGGTACAGATACGCAGTATTTT. Its protein product is CASSLGRGTDTQYF.